This TCR beta chain originates from a study of cytomegalovirus exposure and HLA in healthy donors. 60 Vbeta and 13 Jbeta primers were used in PCR. The repertoire was sequenced with immunoSEQ multiplex PCR; TCRdb's copy has only in-frame clones and lacks some. The data contain around 150,000 clones, around 73% of them singletons. The CDR3 extends over 10 amino acids. The germline CDR1 and CDR2 sequences are LNHDA and SQIVND (reference sequence). V was trimmed by 5 bases and J by 10 bases, leaving 8 bases between them. The sequence was obtained from a human donor in good health. The V and J genes are TRBV19 and TRBJ1-1, with D maybe TRBD1 (5 bases). Sequencing used PBMCs. This chain's CDR3 is CASSAGRAFF. CDR3 sequence (DNA): TGTGCCAGTAGTGCGGGACGAGCTTTCTTT.